This TCR beta chain was documented in a study of T cell responses to AZD1222 COVID-19 vaccine. Study-level findings and limits: White British people made up most donors, females outnumbered males, and clonal diversity was possibly underestimated.

V dropped 2 bases and J dropped 2 bases, with 10 bases sitting between them. This CDR3 is 14 amino acids long. Germline CDR1 SGDLS, CDR2 YYNGEE. Sequencing used immunoSEQ multiplex PCR; TCRdb keeps in-frame clones, though not all of them. The sample holds approximately 160,000 clones, 94% seen once. A word on this clone: Its antigen is undetermined.

The clonotype comes from an adult who received the AZD1222 COVID-19 vaccine. The chain couples TRBV9 to TRBJ1-2; D is ambiguous. The specimen was peripheral blood, collected 28 days after the second AZD1222 dose. The DNA of the CDR3 is TGTGCCAGCAGCGTGATTCCGGGGAACTATGGCTACACCTTC. Translating gives CASSVIPGNYGYTF.